This T cell receptor (beta chain) was identified in a study of CD8 T cells in ankylosing spondylitis. The CDR3 sequence is 13 residues long. Unmatched junction bases numbered 2, after V lost 1 base and J lost 8 bases. Germline V lookup: CDR1 DFQATT, CDR2 SNEGSKA (reference sequence). Study-wide points: Clones linked to disease were reported to show significant enrichment in matched ankylosing spondylitis synovial fluid. Disease-linked clones bore a CD8+ phenotype, appearing relatively rarely in peripheral blood. Within ankylosing spondylitis blood, a TCR beta motif made up of seven to nine highly homologous variants appeared to be characteristic.

As the method for making TCR beta libraries, quantitative 5'-RACE with molecular barcodes was used. One entry per CDR3 protein results from TCRdb running MiXCR on the 5' RACE reads. The sample lists approximately 250,000 distinct CDR3 sequences; roughly a third were seen once. A word on this clonotype: The antigen remains undetermined.

The chain carries TRBV20-1 and TRBJ2-4, with 10 bases identical to TRBD1. Sequenced input: blood, either unsorted or a sorted T cell fraction (not recorded which). This receptor was obtained from a male donor with ankylosing spondylitis or in good health (not recorded which). CDR3 sequence (DNA): TGCAGTGCTAGAGGGACAGGGGGGGACATTCAGTACTTC. Amino acid sequence: CSARGTGGDIQYF.